The clone carrying this T cell receptor beta chain has only a few counts. Its antigen is unidentified. V trimming: 5 bases; J trimming: 5 bases; junction bases outside the gene matches: 4. The CDR3 runs 14 residues. Germline CDR1 is DFQATT and CDR2 is SNEGSKA (reference sequence). The sample is drawn from a study of T cells after yellow fever vaccination. Study results and caveats: When the response was secondary, it was weaker but reached its peak faster, day 5 versus 15. Within FACS-sorted repertoires, abundant clonotypes contaminating from the bulk population could be present. Clones from primary vaccination mostly reappeared after the booster (less than 98% CD4, approximately 86% CD8).

TCRdb processed the 5' RACE reads anew with MiXCR; each CDR3 protein has one entry. The data contain a few hundred thousand distinct CDR3 sequences, approximately 8% of them singletons. The material sequenced was PBMCs, taken roughly 45 days after the first yellow fever vaccination. This sequence originates from a man aged 18 to 35 who received the YFV17D yellow fever vaccine. V gene TRBV20-1 combines with J gene TRBJ2-3; 13 positions agree with TRBD2. The CDR3 nucleotides are TGCAGTGCTTGGACTAGCGGGGGTGGAGATACGCAGTATTTT. Translated, it gives CSAWTSGGGDTQYF.